This TCR beta chain is drawn from a study of T cell clonality in common variable immunodeficiency. V shed 3 bases and J shed 4 bases, with 11 bases lying between them. The CDR3 is 14 residues long. Germline V lookup: CDR1 LNHDA, CDR2 SQIVND (reference sequence). Libraries were prepared by immunoSEQ multiplex PCR; TCRdb keeps only in-frame clonotypes and omits some of them. Singletons are absent from the sample, which has about 23,000 clones. This clone was seen at least ten times. Antigen unknown. The DNA ends 3 residues before the CDR3 does, and the rest of the CDR3 is filled in from the germline J gene. Study findings and constraints: Fewer deletions and N-nucleotide insertions were reportedly seen in common variable immunodeficiency TCR beta sequences.

This sequence was found in a human donor with common variable immunodeficiency. The sample comprised peripheral blood mononuclear cells. The rearrangement joins TRBV19 to TRBJ2-3; D is unresolved. The CDR3 sequence is CASSIIGRADTQYF. Incomplete CDR3 DNA: TGTGCCAGTAGTATTATCGGTCGGGCAGATACG.